This T cell receptor (beta chain) is from a study of T cell changes during pregnancy in multiple sclerosis. Profiling relied on immunoSEQ multiplex PCR, and the TCRdb table lists in-frame clones only, not all of them. The table records around 63,000 clones, roughly 92% of them present only once. This CDR3 contains 14 residues. Germline-derived CDR1 and CDR2 are MNHNY and SVGAGI (reference sequence). V shed 10 bases and J shed 5 bases, with 18 bases lying between them. Source: CD8+ T cells from peripheral blood mononuclear cells, taken in the third trimester of pregnancy. This TCR was sampled from a female donor in good health, enrolled as a control in a pregnancy study. This chain joins TRBV6-6 and TRBJ1-5, with D unclear. The CDR3 loop reads CAIRMRVTDQPQHF. The CDR3, as DNA: TGTGCCATTCGAATGAGGGTGACCGATCAGCCCCAGCATTTT.